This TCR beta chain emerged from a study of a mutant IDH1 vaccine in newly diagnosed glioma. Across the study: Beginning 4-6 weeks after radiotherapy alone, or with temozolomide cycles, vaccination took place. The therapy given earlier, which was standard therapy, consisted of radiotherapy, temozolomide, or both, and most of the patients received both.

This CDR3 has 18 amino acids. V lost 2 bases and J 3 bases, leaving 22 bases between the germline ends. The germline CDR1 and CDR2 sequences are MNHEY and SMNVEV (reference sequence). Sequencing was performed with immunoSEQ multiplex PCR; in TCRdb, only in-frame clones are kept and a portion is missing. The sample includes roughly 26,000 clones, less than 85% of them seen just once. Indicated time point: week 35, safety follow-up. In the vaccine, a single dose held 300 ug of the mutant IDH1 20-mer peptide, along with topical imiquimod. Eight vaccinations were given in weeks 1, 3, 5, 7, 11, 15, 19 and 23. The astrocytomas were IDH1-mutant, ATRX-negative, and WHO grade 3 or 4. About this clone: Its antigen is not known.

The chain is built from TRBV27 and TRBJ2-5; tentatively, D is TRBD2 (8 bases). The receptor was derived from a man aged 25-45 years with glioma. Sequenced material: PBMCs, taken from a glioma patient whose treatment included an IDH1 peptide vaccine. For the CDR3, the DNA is TGTGCCAGCAGTTTAAAAGGCCCCAGGGGGACTAGGAAAGAGACCCAGTACTTC. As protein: CASSLKGPRGTRKETQYF.